Each of the 22 T cell receptor beta chains below was sequenced from the same sample in a study of shared T cell receptors in the human thymus. TCRdb's copy holds only in-frame clones and misses some; the assay was immunoSEQ multiplex PCR. This table has 720,000 or so clones, 80% to 90% appearing once. The data were also submitted as part of a second study, on human thymus T cells.

Specimen: thymocytes. The source of these receptors is a girl less than two years old with a congenital heart defect.

The V call is TRBV12-5, the J call TRBJ1-2; 11 bases are shared with TRBD1. The V gene's germline CDR1 is LGHNT and CDR2 FRNRAP. This CDR3 is 17 amino acids long. After removal of 4 bases from V and 3 bases from J, the junction contained 10 bases not matched to a gene. The CDR3 region has the DNA TGTGCTAGTGGTTGGCTTGACCGGACAGGGGGCGACTATGGCTACACCTTC. As protein: CASGWLDRTGGDYGYTF. Together with reference TRBV12-5 and TRBJ1-2, the CDR3 gives the full variable domain: DARVTQTPRHKVTEMGQEVTMRCQPILGHNTVFWYRQTMMQGLELLAYFRNRAPLDDSGMPKDRFSAEMPDATLATLKIQPSEPRDSAVYFCASGWLDRTGGDYGYTFGSGTRLTVV.

Only a few counts were recorded for this clone. This chain links TRBV7-9 with TRBJ1-5, with D uncertain. The CDR3 has 13 residues. Trimming removed 1 base from V and 5 bases from J, with 6 bases in between. Per the germline V gene, CDR1 is SEHNR and CDR2 is FQNEAQ (reference sequence). The CDR3 is CASSLVGDQPQHF. CDR3 coding DNA: TGTGCCAGCAGCTTAGTCGGGGATCAGCCCCAGCATTTT.

This clone was found a few times. The V call is TRBV7-8, the J call TRBJ1-6, with a tentative D call TRBD1 (6 bases). Per the germline V gene, CDR1 is SGHVS and CDR2 is FQNEAQ. The ends were cut back, 2 bases at V and 4 bases at J, with 6 bases in the middle. This CDR3 has 14 residues. The CDR3 sequence: CASSLQGYNSPLHF. In DNA, the CDR3 is TGTGCCAGCAGCTTACAGGGGTATAATTCACCCCTCCACTTT.

This clone was observed a few times. The rearrangement uses TRBV25-1 and TRBJ1-4, with D perhaps TRBD1 (5 bases). Germline loops: CDR1 MGHDK, CDR2 SYGVNS. Between the trimmed V and J ends, which lost 6 bases and 3 bases, there was a span of 8 bases. The CDR3 sequence is 13 residues long. The CDR3 protein is CASRGLSNEKLFF. The CDR3 DNA reads as TGTGCCAGCAGGGGGCTGTCTAATGAAAAACTGTTTTTT.

The chain carries TRBV30 and TRBJ1-2, with TRBD1 identical over 8 bases. The J segment lost 8 bases and the V segment lost 0 bases, leaving 14 bases of the junction unmatched. CDR3 length: 16 residues. Germline V gene lookup returns CDR1 GTSNPN and CDR2 SVGIG (reference sequence). CDR3 loop: CAWSVLDRQGIKGYTF. In DNA, the CDR3 is TGTGCCTGGAGTGTACTTGATCGACAGGGGATTAAGGGCTACACCTTC. Combining the CDR3 with reference TRBV30 and TRBJ1-2 gives the whole variable domain SQTIHQWPATLVQPVGSPLSLECTVEGTSNPNLYWYRQAAGRGLQLLFYSVGIGQISSEVPQNLSASRPQDRQFILSSKKLLLSDSGFYLCAWSVLDRQGIKGYTFGSGTRLTVV.

The rearrangement links TRBV5-1 to TRBJ2-3; D call uncertain. The CDR3 spans 18 residues. The ends were cut back, 0 bases at V and 2 bases at J, with 19 bases in the middle. From germline, CDR1 is SGHRS and CDR2 YFSETQ. CDR3 nucleotides: TGCGCCAGCAGCTTGGATATGCAACTTCCCACTTTCACAGATACGCAGTATTTT. This encodes CASSLDMQLPTFTDTQYF.

The V gene is TRBV11-2, the J gene TRBJ1-3; the D gene is possibly TRBD1 (5 bases). Germline CDR1 reads SGHAT; CDR2 reads FQNNGV. The V end was cut by 5 bases, the J end by 4 bases, with 27 bases between. This CDR3 spans 19 amino acids. This CDR3 reads CASSPKAGRPEIWGNTIYF. Here the CDR3 DNA reads TGTGCCAGCAGCCCGAAGGCGGGGCGGCCCGAAATCTGGGGAAACACCATATATTTT. Full variable domain (rest looked up from reference TRBV11-2 and TRBJ1-3): EAGVAQSPRYKIIEKRQSVAFWCNPISGHATLYWYQQILGQGPKLLIQFQNNGVVDDSQLPKDRFSAERLKGVDSTLKIQPAKLEDSAVYLCASSPKAGRPEIWGNTIYFGEGSWLTVV.

V and J are TRBV19 and TRBJ1-6, with 9 nucleotides matching TRBD1. The CDR3 totals 16 residues. CDR1 LNHDA and CDR2 SQIVND come from the germline V gene (reference sequence). With V trimmed by 2 bases and J by 9 bases, 8 bases remained unmatched. The CDR3 here is CASSIMTGGRSSPLHF. DNA of the CDR3: TGTGCCAGTAGTATAATGACAGGGGGTCGGAGTTCACCCCTCCACTTT.

This clone was observed a single time. The gene calls are TRBV29-1 and TRBJ2-3; 8 bases map to TRBD2. Trimming removed 2 bases from V and 0 bases from J; junction bases left unmatched: 25. CDR1 SQVTM and CDR2 ANQGSEA come from the germline V gene. CDR3 size: 22 residues. CDR3 sequence: CSVEYGQSPVRASGLSTDTQYF. The DNA of the CDR3 is TGCAGCGTTGAATATGGGCAGTCACCGGTGAGGGCTAGCGGGTTAAGCACAGATACGCAGTATTTT.

Concerning this clone: The DNA is omitted, as the CDR3 cannot be located on it reliably, and the CDR3 follows TCRdb's listing. V gene TRBV14 combines with J gene TRBJ2-7; the table's D call TRBD1 went unverified against the DNA. Germline CDR1 is SGHDN and CDR2 is FVKESK. The CDR3 spans 24 residues, counting both ends. The CDR3 spells CASSQARGGAVLRAGHQAHGPQYF.

This sequence joins TRBV7-2 and TRBJ2-7; possible D gene TRBD1, 5 bases. Germline loops: CDR1 SGHTA, CDR2 FQGNSA. Between the trimmed V and J ends, which lost 1 base and 5 bases, there was a span of 18 bases. CDR3 size: 16 residues. The CDR3 loop reads CASSLDWGQGIHEQYF. The CDR3 nucleotides are TGTGCCAGCAGCTTAGATTGGGGCCAGGGTATCCACGAGCAGTACTTC.

The chain has TRBV19 and TRBJ1-2, with TRBD1 matching over 7 bases. Germline CDR1 is LNHDA and CDR2 is SQIVND (reference sequence). The CDR3 is 13 residues long. V lost 5 bases and J lost 6; bases outside the gene matches: 6. The CDR3 spells CASSPTGRHGYTF. CDR3 coding DNA: TGTGCCAGTAGTCCGACAGGGAGGCATGGCTACACCTTC.

The chain recombines TRBV10-2 with TRBJ1-3, with 10 bases fitting TRBD1. This CDR3 has 15 residues. Trimming cost V 6 bases and J 4 bases; bases outside gene matches: 6. Germline values: CDR1 WSHSY, CDR2 SAAADI. The CDR3, as DNA: TGCGCCAGCAGAAACGGGACAGGGGTAGGAAACACCATATATTTT. It codes for CASRNGTGVGNTIYF.

This rearrangement joins TRBV28 to TRBJ2-7; 8 bases align to TRBD1. CDR3 size: 18 residues. J lost 4 bases, V lost 2 bases, and 16 bases had no gene match. Per the germline V gene, CDR1 is MDHEN and CDR2 is SYDVKM. For the CDR3, the DNA is TGTGCCAGCAGTTTAGACAGGGGTAGCATCGCGTCGTTTTACGAGCAGTACTTC. It is translated as CASSLDRGSIASFYEQYF.

The CDR3 DNA sequence: TGTGCCAGCAGCTTTCATCGGGGTAGTGGTTGGGGGAACACTGAAGCTTTCTTT. Translation gives CASSFHRGSGWGNTEAFF. The rearrangement links TRBV5-6 to TRBJ1-1; D not resolved. V lost 2 bases to trimming and J lost 1 base, with 21 bases between them. The length of the CDR3 is 18 residues. CDR1 SGHDT and CDR2 YYEEEE come from the germline V gene.

This chain links TRBV5-8 with TRBJ1-2; 7 bases are shared with TRBD1. The trim removed 2 bases at V and 4 bases at J, leaving 8 bases unmatched. Germline V gives CDR1 SGHTS, CDR2 YDEGEE. The CDR3 is 15 amino acids. The CDR3 region is CASSFTAGTVYGYTF. The CDR3 DNA follows: TGTGCCAGCAGCTTTACCGCGGGGACAGTCTATGGCTACACCTTC.

V gene TRBV15 combines with J gene TRBJ1-2, with D unclear. V was clipped by 3 bases and J by 6 bases, with 5 bases between them. This CDR3 is built from 11 residues. CDR1 is LNHNV, CDR2 YYDKDF, per germline (reference sequence). The CDR3 nucleotides are TGTGCCACCAGCAGGGCGGATGGCTACACCTTC. Residues: CATSRADGYTF. Variable domain in full (rest from reference TRBV15 and TRBJ1-2): DAMVIQNPRYQVTQFGKPVTLSCSQTLNHNVMYWYQQKSSQAPKLLFHYYDKDFNNEADTPDNFQSRRPNTSFCFLDIRSPGLGDTAMYLCATSRADGYTFGSGTRLTVV.

The rearrangement joins TRBV5-1 to TRBJ1-1, with D maybe TRBD1 (6 bases). V lost 1 base and J lost 2, with 24 bases in between. CDR3 length: 19 residues. Germline CDR1 is SGHRS and CDR2 is YFSETQ. CDR3 in amino acids: CASSLFRGPTCVPNTEAFF. The CDR3 coding sequence is TGCGCCAGCAGCTTGTTCAGGGGACCTACTTGTGTCCCCAACACTGAAGCTTTCTTT.

In its sample, this clone was seen a few times. V and J are TRBV5-6 and TRBJ2-7, with TRBD1 matching over 10 bases. This CDR3 has 15 residues. The V and J ends lost 4 bases and 5 bases, in that order; junction bases with no gene match: 9. Per germline, CDR1 SGHDT and CDR2 YYEEEE. The CDR3 is CASSLRGQGFNEQYF. The CDR3 DNA is TGTGCCAGCAGCCTTCGGGGACAGGGGTTTAACGAGCAGTACTTC.

The genes are TRBV10-3 and TRBJ2-5; weak D call: TRBD1 (5 bases). Germline lookup yields CDR1 ENHRY and CDR2 SYGVKD. The CDR3 is 13 amino acids. The V and J ends lost 3 bases and 3 bases respectively, with 8 bases between them. CDR3 loop: CAISDVGEETQYF. CDR3 sequence (DNA): TGTGCCATCAGTGACGTAGGGGAAGAGACCCAGTACTTC.

This clone was detected only a few times. DNA for the CDR3: TGTGCCAGTAGTATCACCAGAGACAGGTCTCGGAGCAATCAGCCCCAGCATTTT. Its protein product is CASSITRDRSRSNQPQHF. The chain recombines TRBV19 with TRBJ1-5; perhaps TRBD1 as D (6 bases). The V end lost 3 bases, the J end lost 1 base, and 19 bases lay between the germline ends. Germline V gives CDR1 LNHDA, CDR2 SQIVND (reference sequence). The CDR3 length is 18 residues.

Turning to this clone: The sample contains more than one DNA sequence encoding this CDR3. The chain joins TRBV9 to TRBJ1-1; D uncertain. Trimming stripped 0 bases from V and 4 bases from J, with 7 bases between. Germline CDR1 SGDLS, CDR2 YYNGEE. The CDR3 contains 13 residues. CDR3 in DNA: TGTGCCAGCAGCGTAGGGAGTAGCACTGAAGCTTTCTTT. This codes for CASSVGSSTEAFF.